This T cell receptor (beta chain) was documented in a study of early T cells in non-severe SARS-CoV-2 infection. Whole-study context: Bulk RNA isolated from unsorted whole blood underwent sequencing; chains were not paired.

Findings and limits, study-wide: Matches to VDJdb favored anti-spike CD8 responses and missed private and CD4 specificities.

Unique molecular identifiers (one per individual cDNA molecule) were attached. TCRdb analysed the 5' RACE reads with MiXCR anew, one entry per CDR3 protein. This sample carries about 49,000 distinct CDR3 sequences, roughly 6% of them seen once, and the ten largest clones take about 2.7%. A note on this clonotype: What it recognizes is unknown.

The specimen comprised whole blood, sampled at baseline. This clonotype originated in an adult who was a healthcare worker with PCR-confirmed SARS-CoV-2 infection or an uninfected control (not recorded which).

CDR3 sequence: CASSFASGGNNEQFF. The CDR3 region has the DNA TGTGCCAGCAGTTTTGCTAGCGGGGGGAACAATGAGCAGTTCTTC. This chain uses TRBV6-5 with TRBJ2-1; 11 bases are a match to TRBD2. Germline values: CDR1 MNHEY, CDR2 SVGAGI. This CDR3 spans 15 amino acids. With V trimmed by 4 bases and J by 5 bases, 4 bases remained unmatched.